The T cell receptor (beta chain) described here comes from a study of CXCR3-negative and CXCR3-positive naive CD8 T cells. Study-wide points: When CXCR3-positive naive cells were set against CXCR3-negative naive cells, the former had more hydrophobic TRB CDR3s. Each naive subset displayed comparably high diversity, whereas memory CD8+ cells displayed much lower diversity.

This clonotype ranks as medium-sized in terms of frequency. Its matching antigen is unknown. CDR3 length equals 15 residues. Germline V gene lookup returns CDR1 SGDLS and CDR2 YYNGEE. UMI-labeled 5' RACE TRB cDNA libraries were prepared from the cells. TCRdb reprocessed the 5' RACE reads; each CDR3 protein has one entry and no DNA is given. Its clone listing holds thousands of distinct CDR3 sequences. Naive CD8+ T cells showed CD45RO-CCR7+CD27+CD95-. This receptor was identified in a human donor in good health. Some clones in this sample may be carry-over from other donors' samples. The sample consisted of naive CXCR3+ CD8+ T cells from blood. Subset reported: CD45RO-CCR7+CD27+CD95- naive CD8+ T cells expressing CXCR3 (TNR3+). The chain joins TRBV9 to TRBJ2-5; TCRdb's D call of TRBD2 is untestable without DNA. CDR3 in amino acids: CASSVGGSAGETQYF.